These 19 T cell receptor beta chains were all obtained from the same sample, sequenced in a study of vaccination effects on CD4 cells after COVID-19. TCRdb's copy holds only in-frame clones and misses some; the assay was immunoSEQ multiplex PCR. The sample consists of around 35,000 clones, roughly 66% of them appearing once. Antigen specificity for these receptors is unknown. Antigen-specific CD4+ T cells expanded by the ViraFEST assay with viral peptide pools were then sequenced. Investigators separated out CD4+ T cells once approximately 11 days of culture had passed. No vaccinee had earlier SARS-CoV-2 infection, and nucleocapsid antibodies were negative. The material sequenced was CD4+ T cells from PBMCs cultured with HCoV-OC43 spike peptides, taken before COVID-19 vaccination. Subset in this sample: HCoV-OC43 spike overlapping peptide pool stimulation. These receptors were collected from a human donor who received a COVID-19 vaccine.

J is TRBJ2-7 and V is TRBV12-3 or TRBV12-4; D remains ambiguous. Trimming removed 8 bases at V and 7 bases at J, with 9 bases between. This CDR3 has 10 amino acids. The CDR3 DNA reads as TGTGCCAGCTCCGGTGGGGAGCAGTACTTC. This codes for CASSGGEQYF.

The J gene is TRBJ2-7, the V gene TRBV4-1; D may match TRBD1 or TRBD2 (7 bases each). CDR1 is MGHRA and CDR2 is YSYEKL in the germline V gene. Trimming stripped 1 base from V and 4 bases from J, with 23 bases between. CDR3 length: 18 amino acids. The CDR3 region has the DNA TGCGCCAGCAGCCAAGGCCGGGGGAGGGGGCCAAAAGGTTACGAGCAGTACTTC. Protein sequence: CASSQGRGRGPKGYEQYF.

V gene TRBV6-1 combines with J gene TRBJ1-1, with unresolved D. Germline V lookup: CDR1 MNHNS, CDR2 SASEGT. Trimming stripped 3 bases from V and 1 base from J, with 6 bases between. The CDR3 contains 13 residues. The CDR3 DNA follows: TGTGCCAGCAGTGAGGCTCAGAACACTGAAGCTTTCTTT. Protein product: CASSEAQNTEAFF.

This rearrangement joins TRBV11-3 to TRBJ2-1, with D possibly being TRBD1 (6 bases). V shed 0 bases and J shed 0 bases, with 15 bases lying between them. There are 18 residues in the CDR3. The germline V gene has CDR1 SGHNT and CDR2 YENEEA. CDR3 amino acids: CASSLDHGGSTSYNEQFF. DNA for the CDR3: TGTGCCAGCAGCTTAGACCATGGGGGCTCTACCTCCTACAATGAGCAGTTCTTC.

This clone was observed a few times. This chain connects TRBV4-2 to TRBJ1-1, with a possible D match to TRBD1 (5 bases). Germline values: CDR1 LGHNA, CDR2 YNFKEQ. This CDR3 is 16 amino acids long. Trimming removed 3 bases from V and 0 bases from J, with 14 bases in between. CDR3: CASSHQPTTVNTEAFF. In DNA, the CDR3 is TGTGCCAGCAGCCATCAACCTACGACAGTGAACACTGAAGCTTTCTTT.

The rearrangement joins TRBV29-1 to TRBJ1-1; 8 bases line up with TRBD1. The CDR3 spans 13 residues. Losses at the gene ends were 3 bases for V and 1 base for J; bases not matched to a gene: 1. Germline V lookup: CDR1 SQVTM, CDR2 ANQGSEA. The CDR3 here is CSVEGQENTEAFF. CDR3 nucleotide sequence: TGCAGCGTTGAGGGACAGGAGAACACTGAAGCTTTCTTT.

This sequence joins TRBV10-1 and TRBJ2-3; a weak D match, TRBD2 (7 bases). Trimming took off 4 bases at V and 1 base at J, with 12 bases between the two ends. This CDR3 region has 15 residues. The germline V gene has CDR1 WNHNN and CDR2 SYGVQD (reference sequence). CDR3 region: CASSVGGGGTDTQYF. The CDR3 coding sequence is TGCGCCAGCAGTGTAGGGGGGGGAGGCACAGATACGCAGTATTTT.

As for this clone: Distinct nucleotide sequences in the sample also encode this CDR3. The V gene is TRBV5-1, the J gene TRBJ1-5; no clear D. Germline V CDR1 and CDR2: SGHRS, YFSETQ. The CDR3 consists of 15 residues. V shed 0 bases and J shed 2 bases, with 9 bases lying between them. The CDR3 reads CASSLGPLGNQPQHF. CDR3 DNA: TGCGCCAGCAGCTTGGGACCGTTGGGCAATCAGCCCCAGCATTTT.

This clone appeared a single time. This chain connects TRBV6-5 to TRBJ1-2, with 8 positions matching TRBD1. The CDR3 covers 15 residues. The V gene's germline CDR1 is MNHEY and CDR2 SVGAGI. The V gene end was trimmed by 4 bases and the J gene end by 6 bases; junction bases not matched to a gene: 10. The DNA for the CDR3 is TGTGCCAGCAGTTCTGGACAGGGAGGGACTCATGGCTACACCTTC. Its translation: CASSSGQGGTHGYTF.

Notes on this clone: The same CDR3 is also encoded by other DNA sequences in this sample. The chain joins TRBV11-3 to TRBJ2-3; 7 bases line up with TRBD2. J was trimmed by 2 bases and V by 0 bases; bases with no gene match: 5. There are 16 residues in the CDR3. Germline V gene lookup returns CDR1 SGHNT and CDR2 YENEEA. The CDR3 DNA reads as TGTGCCAGCAGCTTAGAGGCTAGCGGATCCACAGATACGCAGTATTTT. It specifies CASSLEASGSTDTQYF.

In this sample, this clone turned up a few times. J is TRBJ1-2 and V is TRBV27; D call uncertain. CDR1 MNHEY and CDR2 SMNVEV come from the germline V gene (reference sequence). The CDR3 runs to 18 residues. Deletions cut 5 bases from V and 2 bases from J, with 24 bases between. This CDR3 reads CASSLTFGRATSNYGYTF. In DNA form, the CDR3 reads TGTGCCAGCAGTCTAACCTTTGGGAGGGCGACATCGAACTATGGCTACACCTTC.

CDR3 DNA: TGTGCCAGCAGCGAGGGGACAGTAGCCAAAAACATTCAGTACTTC. Its protein is CASSEGTVAKNIQYF. The chain employs TRBV7-9 and TRBJ2-4; 7 bases agree with TRBD1. This CDR3 comprises 15 residues. The trim removed 5 bases at V and 0 bases at J, leaving 4 bases unmatched. The germline CDR1 and CDR2 sequences are SEHNR and FQNEAQ (reference sequence).

The J gene is TRBJ1-1, the V gene TRBV2; D is unclear. V was pared by 2 bases and J by 0 bases, with 10 bases between. CDR3 length: 15 residues. Looked up from germline, CDR1 is SNHLY and CDR2 is FYNNEI. As DNA, the CDR3 is TGTGCCAGCAGTGAACAGCCGCAGTTGAACACTGAAGCTTTCTTT. Protein sequence: CASSEQPQLNTEAFF. Filled out from reference TRBV2 and TRBJ1-1, the complete variable domain reads EPEVTQTPSHQVTQMGQEVILRCVPISNHLYFYWYRQILGQKVEFLVSFYNNEISEKSEIFDDQFSVERPDGSNFTLKIRSTKLEDSAMYFCASSEQPQLNTEAFFGQGTRLTVV.

J is TRBJ2-3 and V is TRBV7-8; D may be TRBD1 (6 bases). The V end lost 2 bases, the J end lost 8 bases, and 8 bases lay between the germline ends. Germline values: CDR1 SGHVS, CDR2 FQNEAQ. The CDR3 extends over 12 amino acids. CDR3 DNA: TGTGCCAGCAGCTTACCCAGGGGTACGCAGTATTTT. This gives the protein CASSLPRGTQYF.

This clone has just a few counts. The chain joins TRBV5-1 to TRBJ2-2; 8 bases are a match to TRBD1. Looked up from germline, CDR1 is SGHRS and CDR2 is YFSETQ. V was pared by 5 bases and J by 5 bases, with 8 bases of the junction left unmatched. The CDR3 is 15 amino acids. In DNA, the CDR3 is TGCGCCAGCAGTACGGGACAGGCGGGGACCGGGGAGCTGTTTTTT. Its protein product is CASSTGQAGTGELFF.

The chain has TRBV9 and TRBJ2-1; D is undetermined. This CDR3 is 13 amino acids long. Trimming removed 3 bases from V and 6 bases from J, with 10 bases in between. The germline V gene has CDR1 SGDLS and CDR2 YYNGEE. DNA for the CDR3: TGTGCCAGCAGCGAAAGGAACGGCAATGAGCAGTTCTTC. This encodes CASSERNGNEQFF.

The rearrangement links TRBV14 to TRBJ1-4; D is uncertain. The CDR3 contains 14 residues. Germline CDR1 SGHDN, CDR2 FVKESK. Trimming removed 0 bases from V and 8 bases from J, with 10 bases in between. The CDR3, as DNA: TGTGCCAGCAGCCAAGATTTCCAAAGGGAAAAACTGTTTTTT. The encoded protein is CASSQDFQREKLFF.

The chain links TRBV19 to TRBJ2-5, with D tentatively TRBD2 (5 bases). CDR1 and CDR2 from the germline V gene are LNHDA and SQIVND (reference sequence). The ends were cut back, 5 bases at V and 2 bases at J, with 21 bases in the middle. CDR3 length equals 17 residues. CDR3 nucleotides: TGTGCCAGTAGTCCTACCCGTGGGGAAGCGGTACAAGAGACCCAGTACTTC. The encoded protein is CASSPTRGEAVQETQYF.

The gene calls are TRBV14 and TRBJ2-6; D is ambiguous. The germline CDR1 and CDR2 sequences are SGHDN and FVKESK. The CDR3 totals 15 residues. With 0 bases removed from V and 4 bases from J, the gap between germline ends came to 7 bases. The CDR3 is CASSQDGTGANVLTF. The CDR3 DNA is TGTGCCAGCAGCCAAGATGGAACCGGGGCCAACGTCCTGACTTTC.